Listed below are T cell receptor beta chains from one sample, sequenced in a study of vaccination and CD4 T cells after COVID-19. A single record per CDR3 protein comes from TCRdb applying MiXCR to the PCR reads. This table holds about 12,000 distinct CDR3 sequences, 37% found once. The antigens of these receptors remain unknown. Specimen: CD4+ T cells from blood, cultured in vitro. Receptors were obtained from a human donor in good health. The conserved cysteine and the conserved F or W are not part of the CDR3 here.

>TRBJ2-5|TRBV20-1
SASTLAGGWETQY
>TRBJ2-7|TRBV28
ASSLAPDWISYEQY
>TRBJ1-6|TRBV19
ASMGPNTNSPLH
>TRBJ2-3|TRBV4-1
ASSSRQGASYTDTQY
>TRBJ1-3|TRBV21-1
ASSKGSRASGNTIY
>TRBJ2-5|TRBV12-5
ASGLAQRGRETQY
>TRBJ2-2|TRBV10-3
AITIDRTGELF
>TRBJ2-7|TRBV6-5
ASSYGTGPSWEQY
>TRBJ1-6|TRBV28
ASTLRSQGDSPLH
>TRBJ1-5|TRBV7-2
ASSLDWNQPQH
>TRBJ2-5|TRBV7-2
ASSLGVGETQY
>TRBJ2-4|TRBV7-9
ASSLLRGAKNIQY
>TRBJ1-6|TRBV20-1
SAREDMAGSNSPLH
>TRBJ2-5|TRBV20-1
SARDMTGFSETQY